The sequence of this T cell receptor beta chain was determined in a study of blood T cell repertoires in COVID-19. Study information: Samples representing acute and convalescent COVID-19 were sourced from the United States, Italy and Spain. In each case, the material was cDNA or gDNA derived from T cells, B-cell-depleted T cells, or PBMCs.

As originally analysed: The assay estimated nucleated cells by amplifying reference gene primers. TCRdb's copy holds only in-frame clones and misses some; the assay was immunoSEQ multiplex PCR. V and J calls and clone size are as listed in that table; D and trimming were resolved from the DNA. The table lists approximately 10,000 clones, 70% to 90% of them singletons, with under 25% in the top ten. The junction had 6 bases not matched to a gene; V was cut back by 5 bases and J by 7 bases. The CDR3 totals 13 residues. CDR1 and CDR2 (germline): LNHDA, SQIVND (reference sequence). The source is a woman in her sixties with active COVID-19. Input material: peripheral blood. The V call is TRBV19, the J call TRBJ2-5; 8 nucleotides align to TRBD2. The chain's CDR3 is CASSGSGDGTQYF. Written as DNA, the CDR3 is TGTGCCAGTAGTGGTAGCGGGGATGGGACCCAGTACTTC.